This TCR beta chain was identified during a study of blood T cell repertoires in COVID-19. Study summary: Sites across the United States, Italy and Spain contributed samples from acute and convalescent COVID-19.

Germline V gene data show CDR1 as LGHNA and CDR2 as YSLEER. The CDR3 spans 15 residues. V shed 1 base and J shed 1 base, with 10 bases lying between them. Under the authors' procedure: For nucleated cells, counts were estimated from reference gene primer amplification. TCRdb keeps only in-frame clones here, not all; method: immunoSEQ multiplex PCR. V, J and clone size derive from that table, while D and trimming were established from the DNA sequence. The table lists around 250,000 clones, about four fifths of them singletons. The table lists this clone with a few counts. The clonotype was recovered from a middle-aged man with active or convalescent COVID-19. This chain uses TRBV4-3 with TRBJ1-2; D remains ambiguous. Sequencing input: peripheral blood. The DNA for the CDR3 is TGCGCCAGCAGCCAAGTTTTTGGCAGTAACTATGGCTACACCTTC. Its translation: CASSQVFGSNYGYTF.